A single sample gave rise to the 15 T cell receptor beta chains below, sequenced in a study of blood T cell repertoires in COVID-19. The table came from immunoSEQ multiplex PCR; TCRdb's copy has only in-frame clones and leaves some out. The repertoire has 75,000 to 80,000 clones, 70% to 90% of them found once; the top ten carry about 18%. Sequencing was performed on peripheral blood. The receptors shown here come from a human donor in a cohort sampled during active COVID-19.

The J gene is TRBJ1-5, the V gene TRBV30; D is ambiguous. The V gene lost 5 bases and the J gene lost 0 bases, with 11 bases spanning the gap. The CDR3 covers 14 residues. Germline V gene data show CDR1 as GTSNPN and CDR2 as SVGIG (reference sequence). The DNA for the CDR3 is TGTGCCTGGGGAGCCAGTAATAGCAATCAGCCCCAGCATTTT. Protein sequence: CAWGASNSNQPQHF.

V gene TRBV5-1 combines with J gene TRBJ2-7, with a tentative D call TRBD1 (6 bases). CDR3 size: 14 residues. CDR1 and CDR2 (germline): SGHRS, YFSETQ. V lost 2 bases and J 6 bases, leaving 15 bases between the germline ends. CDR3: CASSFGQPLGEQYF. The CDR3 nucleotides are TGCGCCAGCAGCTTTGGACAGCCCCTGGGCGAGCAGTACTTC.

DNA of the CDR3: TGTGCCAGCAGCTTAGGGTGGGACAGGGGGCCCTACGAGCAGTACTTC. Its protein product is CASSLGWDRGPYEQYF. The V gene is TRBV7-9, the J gene TRBJ2-7; 12 bases align to TRBD1. The trim removed 1 base at V and 2 bases at J, leaving 3 bases unmatched. The germline CDR1 and CDR2 sequences are SEHNR and FQNEAQ (reference sequence). The CDR3 length is 16 residues.

The chain is built from TRBV11-2 and TRBJ2-4; D remains ambiguous. CDR1 and CDR2 (germline): SGHAT, FQNNGV. Trimming removed 3 bases at V and 0 bases at J, with 15 bases between. This CDR3 has 17 amino acids. In nucleotides, the CDR3 is TGTGCCAGCAGCTTCTTCACTCACAGTTTAGCCAAAAACATTCAGTACTTC. Amino acid sequence: CASSFFTHSLAKNIQYF.

The gene calls are TRBV7-3 and TRBJ1-6; D is perhaps TRBD1 (5 bases). In germline, CDR1 is SGHTA, CDR2 FQGTGA. The CDR3 totals 15 residues. The ends were cut back, 5 bases at V and 9 bases at J, with 17 bases in the middle. For the CDR3, the DNA is TGTGCCAGCAGCCCCGGGGGGGGAGGATCTTCACCCCTCCACTTT. Protein: CASSPGGGGSSPLHF.

This clone was recorded a few times. This chain links TRBV5-4 with TRBJ2-2; 9 nucleotides align to TRBD2. Germline CDR1 reads SGHNT; CDR2 reads YYREEE (reference sequence). The CDR3 length is 16 residues. V shed 4 bases and J 4 bases; nucleotides not matched to a gene: 8. The chain's CDR3 is CASSPFSGSGTGELFF. CDR3 coding DNA: TGTGCCAGCAGCCCCTTTAGCGGGAGTGGCACCGGGGAGCTGTTTTTT.

The rearrangement joins TRBV18 to TRBJ2-7, with TRBD2 matching 14 bases. This CDR3 spans 18 amino acids. In germline, CDR1 is KGHSH, CDR2 LQKENI. The J segment lost 5 bases and the V segment lost 6 bases, leaving 15 bases of the junction unmatched. As DNA, the CDR3 is TGTGCCAGCTCGTCGGGGACACCCGGGACTAGCGGGAGAGACGAGCAGTACTTC. Translating it yields CASSSGTPGTSGRDEQYF.

The table lists this clone with a count of one. The chain links TRBV5-5 to TRBJ1-5; TRBD1 might be the D (5 bases). This CDR3 spans 16 amino acids. Germline lookup yields CDR1 SGHKS and CDR2 YYEKEE (reference sequence). V lost 6 bases to trimming and J lost 2 bases, with 18 bases between them. The CDR3 DNA follows: TGTGCCAGCAACCTTCAGGAGGGACGGGGCAATCAGCCCCAGCATTTT. Translated, it gives CASNLQEGRGNQPQHF.

This clone was observed a single time. This chain joins TRBV30 and TRBJ1-2; D may be TRBD1 (5 bases). The CDR3 runs to 14 residues. Germline V gene sequence: CDR1 GTSNPN, CDR2 SVGIG (reference sequence). The ends were cut back, 0 bases at V and 8 bases at J, with 16 bases in the middle. CDR3 coding DNA: TGTGCCTGGAGTGTACGTCCCAGGGTAGAGGGCTACACCTTC. This codes for CAWSVRPRVEGYTF.

This chain links TRBV9 with TRBJ1-3; D might be TRBD1 (5 bases). CDR1 is SGDLS, CDR2 YYNGEE, per germline. V gave up 1 base and J gave up 0 bases, with 8 bases separating them. The CDR3 length is 15 residues. This CDR3 is CASSVTGHSGNTIYF. The CDR3 DNA reads as TGTGCCAGCAGCGTAACAGGACACTCTGGAAACACCATATATTTT.

The genes are TRBV2 and TRBJ1-2, with D unresolved. The CDR3 has 11 residues. Trimming removed 8 bases from V and 8 bases from J, with 12 bases in between. Germline CDR1 reads SNHLY; CDR2 reads FYNNEI. For the CDR3, the DNA is TGTGCCAGCTCACTTGAGGAAGGCTACACCTTC. This translates into CASSLEEGYTF.

The genes are TRBV6-4 and TRBJ2-1, with D maybe TRBD2 (5 bases). V was clipped by 0 bases and J by 8 bases, with 11 bases between them. Germline values: CDR1 MRHNA, CDR2 SNTAGT. The CDR3 totals 14 residues. This CDR3 is CASSDSMGSDEQFF. As DNA, the CDR3 is TGTGCCAGCAGTGACTCGATGGGGAGCGATGAGCAGTTCTTC.

The sample holds a few counts of this clone. The rearrangement uses TRBV7-2 and TRBJ2-5; maybe TRBD2 (6 bases). From germline, CDR1 is SGHTA and CDR2 FQGNSA. The CDR3 loop spans 15 amino acids. The V end lost 5 bases, the J end lost 0 bases, and 13 bases lay between the germline ends. The CDR3 DNA reads TGTGCCAGCAGCCGGGGGACGGCATACCAAGAGACCCAGTACTTC. This sequence encodes CASSRGTAYQETQYF.

The rearrangement links TRBV28 to TRBJ2-1, with 10 bases that match TRBD2. Germline CDR1 reads MDHEN; CDR2 reads SYDVKM. The CDR3 consists of 14 residues. Trimming at V came to 7 bases and at J to 3 bases, leaving 3 bases not matched to a gene. CDR3 bases: TGTGCCAGCACCCTAGCGGGGGACTACAATGAGCAGTTCTTC. Amino acids: CASTLAGDYNEQFF.

This clone turned up a few times. This CDR3 reads CASSLRRSGGFGEKLFF. The CDR3, as DNA: TGTGCCAGCAGCTTGCGCCGCTCGGGGGGCTTCGGTGAAAAACTGTTTTTT. The chain carries TRBV5-8 and TRBJ1-4; tentatively, D is TRBD1 (6 bases). Germline V gene sequence: CDR1 SGHTS, CDR2 YDEGEE. The CDR3 spans 17 residues. The V and J ends lost 1 base and 7 bases respectively, with 20 bases between them.